These 13 T cell receptor beta chains were all obtained from the same sample, sequenced in a study of human T cells and chemical hapten exposure. TCRdb analysed the RACE reads with MiXCR anew, one entry per CDR3 protein. Seen here are about 69,000 distinct CDR3 sequences, 10% to 13% observed once, and the top ten hold roughly 7%. Specified time point: patch test 2, 6 weeks after DPC sensitization. As for treatment: therapeutic diphenylcyclopropenone sensitization with weekly scalp DPC. The material was whole blood, obtained in connection with sensitization to the hapten diphenylcyclopropenone (DPC). Receptors originate from a woman aged 45-65 years with alopecia areata. Some clones in this sample may be carry-over from other donors' samples.

In its sample, this clonotype was seen a few times. The chain recombines TRBV12-3 or TRBV12-4 with TRBJ1-6; D not certain. Trimming stripped 5 bases from V and 2 bases from J, with 10 bases between. CDR3 size: 15 residues. CDR3 nucleotide sequence: TGTGCCAGCAGTCCAAACCAAGCCTATAATTCACCCCTCCACTTT. Translated: CASSPNQAYNSPLHF.

This clonotype came up many times. The chain has TRBV6-6 and TRBJ1-1; D unclear. The CDR3 runs 13 residues. The V end was cut by 0 bases, the J end by 4 bases, with 6 bases between. Looked up from germline, CDR1 is MNHNY and CDR2 is SVGAGI (reference sequence). The DNA for the CDR3 is TGTGCCAGCAGTTACTCCCCCGTCACTGAAGCTTTCTTT. Its protein is CASSYSPVTEAFF.

V usage is TRBV11-2 and J usage is TRBJ1-1; D is unresolved. This CDR3 has 14 residues. Between the trimmed V and J ends, which lost 1 base and 0 bases, there was a span of 6 bases. Germline V gene data show CDR1 as SGHAT and CDR2 as FQNNGV. DNA of the CDR3: TGTGCCAGCAGCTTAGCATCGGTGAACACTGAAGCTTTCTTT. As protein: CASSLASVNTEAFF.

This clonotype was recorded many times. CDR3 coding DNA: TGTGCCAGCAAAGAGGGATTATCATATGGCTACACCTTC. This codes for CASKEGLSYGYTF. The chain has TRBV11-2 and TRBJ1-2, with D unresolved. Germline lookup yields CDR1 SGHAT and CDR2 FQNNGV. Trimming took 7 bases from V and 5 from J, leaving 14 bases between them. This CDR3 region has 13 residues. Full variable domain (missing parts from reference TRBV11-2 and TRBJ1-2): EAGVAQSPRYKIIEKRQSVAFWCNPISGHATLYWYQQILGQGPKLLIQFQNNGVVDDSQLPKDRFSAERLKGVDSTLKIQPAKLEDSAVYLCASKEGLSYGYTFGSGTRLTVV.

This clonotype appeared many times. V and J are TRBV9 and TRBJ2-5; TRBD2 might be the D (5 bases). Trimming pared 0 bases from V and 3 bases from J, leaving 6 bases between. The CDR3 loop spans 13 amino acids. Germline V CDR1 and CDR2: SGDLS, YYNGEE. This CDR3 is CASSVGGEETQYF. The CDR3 bases are TGTGCCAGCAGCGTAGGGGGAGAAGAGACCCAGTACTTC.

This clonotype showed up many times. The chain couples TRBV20-1 to TRBJ2-2; 8 bases are a match to TRBD2. CDR3 size: 14 residues. Germline-derived CDR1 and CDR2 are DFQATT and SNEGSKA (reference sequence). The J segment lost 7 bases and the V segment lost 5 bases, leaving 9 bases of the junction unmatched. The CDR3 region is CSALAGRASGELFF. DNA of the CDR3: TGCAGTGCTTTAGCGGGAAGAGCAAGCGGGGAGCTGTTTTTT.

This clonotype showed up many times. The chain combines TRBV19 with TRBJ2-7, with TRBD2 matching 10 bases. The junction had 14 bases not matched to a gene; V was cut back by 4 bases and J by 2 bases. Germline V gene data show CDR1 as LNHDA and CDR2 as SQIVND (reference sequence). CDR3 length: 18 amino acids. CDR3 coding DNA: TGTGCCAGTAGTAGCTTGAGCGGGAGGGTACCCAGGCCCTACGAGCAGTACTTC. Its protein product is CASSSLSGRVPRPYEQYF.

V gene TRBV29-1 combines with J gene TRBJ1-1, with D unclear. V gave up 2 bases and J gave up 5 bases, with 6 bases separating them. The CDR3 runs to 11 residues. The germline CDR1 and CDR2 sequences are SQVTM and ANQGSEA. CDR3 protein: CSVESLTEAFF. CDR3 coding DNA: TGCAGCGTTGAATCGCTAACTGAAGCTTTCTTT.

The sample holds a few counts of this clonotype. The chain is built from TRBV20-1 and TRBJ1-1, with D possibly TRBD1 on 6 matching bases. The germline V gene encodes CDR1 DFQATT and CDR2 SNEGSKA (reference sequence). This CDR3 is built from 14 residues. The ends were cut back, 5 bases at V and 0 bases at J, with 13 bases in the middle. The CDR3 region is CSALRGGLNTEAFF. The CDR3 nucleotides read TGCAGTGCTCTGAGGGGGGGGCTGAACACTGAAGCTTTCTTT.

The chain combines TRBV7-8 with TRBJ2-3, with D possibly TRBD2 on 5 matching bases. V was cut by 5 bases and J by 4 bases, with 19 bases left in between. Germline values: CDR1 SGHVS, CDR2 FQNEAQ. This CDR3 spans 16 amino acids. Written as DNA, the CDR3 is TGTGCCAGCAGCCCACTTTTGCGTAGCGTCCCAGATACGCAGTATTTT. Translated: CASSPLLRSVPDTQYF.

This clonotype was observed a handful of times. The chain links TRBV2 to TRBJ2-1; 11 bases agree with TRBD2. Germline CDR1 and CDR2: SNHLY and FYNNEI. The CDR3 length is 15 residues. V was clipped by 7 bases and J by 13 bases; unmatched bases: 15. The CDR3 DNA reads as TGTGCCAGCACGAGGGAGCTAGCGGGAGGACGAGTCCAGTTCTTC. Its protein is CASTRELAGGRVQFF.

This clonotype turned up a few times. The V call is TRBV7-6, the J call TRBJ2-5; 9 nucleotides match TRBD1. This CDR3 contains 15 residues. Trimming at V came to 6 bases and at J to 2 bases, leaving 7 bases not matched to a gene. Germline V gene data show CDR1 as SGHVS and CDR2 as FNYEAQ. As DNA, the CDR3 is TGTGCCAGCAGTAGAGACAGGGGGGGTCAAGAGACCCAGTACTTC. This gives the protein CASSRDRGGQETQYF.

This clonotype was seen more than once but under ten times. The gene calls are TRBV6-6 and TRBJ2-3; no clear D gene. The CDR3 is made up of 16 amino acids. The V gene's germline CDR1 is MNHNY and CDR2 SVGAGI (reference sequence). Trimming pared 7 bases from V and 0 bases from J, leaving 17 bases between. CDR3 amino acids: CASTSLGLPSTDTQYF. DNA for the CDR3: TGTGCCAGCACCTCCCTCGGGCTGCCAAGCACAGATACGCAGTATTTT.